These 2 T cell receptor beta chains came from one sample sequenced in a study of T cells after somatic rescue of genetic block. Sequencing was performed with immunoSEQ multiplex PCR; in TCRdb, only in-frame clones are kept and a portion is missing. Seen here are approximately 67,000 clones, about 90% observed once, and the top ten hold about 2.9%. The sequenced sample was peripheral blood mononuclear cells (PBMCs). These receptors were collected from a middle-aged man.

The rearrangement joins TRBV28 to TRBJ1-2; D ambiguous. The germline gives CDR1 MDHEN, CDR2 SYDVKM. Deletions cut 1 base from V and 4 bases from J, with 7 bases between. This CDR3 contains 13 residues. CDR3 DNA: TGTGCCAGCAGTTTATCTCCTATCTATGGCTACACCTTC. Translation: CASSLSPIYGYTF.

The chain employs TRBV6-6 and TRBJ1-1; D is ambiguous. The CDR3 totals 16 residues. Germline V lookup: CDR1 MNHNY, CDR2 SVGAGI (reference sequence). Trimming removed 0 bases at V and 6 bases at J, with 17 bases between. In DNA form, the CDR3 reads TGTGCCAGCAGTTACTCATCAAACGTCCGGGAATCTGAAGCTTTCTTT. Amino acids: CASSYSSNVRESEAFF.